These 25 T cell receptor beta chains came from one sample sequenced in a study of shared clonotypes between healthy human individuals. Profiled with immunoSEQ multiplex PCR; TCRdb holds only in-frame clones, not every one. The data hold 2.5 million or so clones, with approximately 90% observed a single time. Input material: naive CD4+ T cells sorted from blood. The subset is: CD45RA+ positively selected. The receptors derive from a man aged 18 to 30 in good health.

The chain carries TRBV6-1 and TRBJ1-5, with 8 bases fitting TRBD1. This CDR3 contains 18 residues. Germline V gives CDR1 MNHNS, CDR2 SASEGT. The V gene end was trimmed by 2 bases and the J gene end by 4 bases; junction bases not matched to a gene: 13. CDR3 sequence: CASSEKGRGHSGNQPQHF. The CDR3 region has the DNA TGTGCCAGCAGTGAAAAGGGCAGGGGGCACAGTGGGAATCAGCCCCAGCATTTT.

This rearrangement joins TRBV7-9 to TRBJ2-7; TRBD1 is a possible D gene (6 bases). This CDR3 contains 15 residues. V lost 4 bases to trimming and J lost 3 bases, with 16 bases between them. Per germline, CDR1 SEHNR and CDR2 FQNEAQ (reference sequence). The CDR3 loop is CASSYTGSPGYEQYF. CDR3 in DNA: TGTGCCAGCAGCTACACAGGGTCCCCCGGCTACGAGCAGTACTTC.

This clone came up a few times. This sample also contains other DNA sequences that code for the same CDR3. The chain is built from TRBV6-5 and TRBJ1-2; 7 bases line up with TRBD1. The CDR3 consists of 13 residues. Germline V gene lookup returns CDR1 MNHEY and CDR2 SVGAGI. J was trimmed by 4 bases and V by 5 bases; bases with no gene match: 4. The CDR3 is CASSRQGSYGYTF. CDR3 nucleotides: TGTGCCAGCAGTCGACAGGGATCCTATGGCTACACCTTC.

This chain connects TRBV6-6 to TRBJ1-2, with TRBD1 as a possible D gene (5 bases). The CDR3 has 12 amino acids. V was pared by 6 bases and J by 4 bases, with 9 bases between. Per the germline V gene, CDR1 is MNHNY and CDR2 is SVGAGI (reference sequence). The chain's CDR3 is CASSRESYGYTF. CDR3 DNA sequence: TGTGCCAGCAGCAGGGAAAGCTATGGCTACACCTTC.

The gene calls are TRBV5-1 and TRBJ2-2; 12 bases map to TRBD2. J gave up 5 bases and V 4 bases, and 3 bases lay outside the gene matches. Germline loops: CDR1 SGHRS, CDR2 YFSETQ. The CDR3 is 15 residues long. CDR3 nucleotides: TGCGCCAGCAGCCGCCTAGCGGGAGGGACCGGGGAGCTGTTTTTT. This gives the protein CASSRLAGGTGELFF.

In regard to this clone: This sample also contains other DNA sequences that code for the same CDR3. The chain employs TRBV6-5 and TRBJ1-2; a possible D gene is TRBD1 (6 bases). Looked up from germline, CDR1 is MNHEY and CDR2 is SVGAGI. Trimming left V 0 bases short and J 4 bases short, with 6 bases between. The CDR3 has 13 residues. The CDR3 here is CASSYSGAYGYTF. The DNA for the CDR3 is TGTGCCAGCAGTTACTCGGGGGCCTATGGCTACACCTTC.

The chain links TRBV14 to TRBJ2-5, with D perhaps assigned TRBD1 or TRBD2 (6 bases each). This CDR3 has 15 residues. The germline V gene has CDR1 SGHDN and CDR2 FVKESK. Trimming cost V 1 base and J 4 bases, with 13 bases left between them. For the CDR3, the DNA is TGTGCCAGCAGCCAAGCCAGGGGAGGAGGAGAGACCCAGTACTTC. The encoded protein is CASSQARGGGETQYF.

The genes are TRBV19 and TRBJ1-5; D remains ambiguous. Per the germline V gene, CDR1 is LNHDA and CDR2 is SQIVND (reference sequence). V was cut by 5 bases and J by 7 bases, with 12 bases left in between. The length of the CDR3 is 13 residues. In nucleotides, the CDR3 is TGTGCCAGTAGTTCCACGTTCAGCCAGCCCCAGCATTTT. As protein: CASSSTFSQPQHF.

The CDR3, as DNA: TGTGCCAGTTCCCGTGGCGGGGGGTTCGCGAACACCGGGGAGCTGTTTTTT. It specifies CASSRGGGFANTGELFF. V and J are TRBV19 and TRBJ2-2, with 8 nucleotides matching TRBD2. The CDR3 contains 17 residues. J was trimmed by 0 bases and V by 8 bases; bases with no gene match: 11. Looked up from germline, CDR1 is LNHDA and CDR2 is SQIVND (reference sequence).

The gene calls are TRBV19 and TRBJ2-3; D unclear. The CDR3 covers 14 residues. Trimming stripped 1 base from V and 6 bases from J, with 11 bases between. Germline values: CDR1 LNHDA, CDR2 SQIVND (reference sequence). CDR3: CASSIGGKVDTQYF. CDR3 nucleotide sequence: TGTGCCAGTAGTATAGGCGGAAAGGTGGATACGCAGTATTTT.

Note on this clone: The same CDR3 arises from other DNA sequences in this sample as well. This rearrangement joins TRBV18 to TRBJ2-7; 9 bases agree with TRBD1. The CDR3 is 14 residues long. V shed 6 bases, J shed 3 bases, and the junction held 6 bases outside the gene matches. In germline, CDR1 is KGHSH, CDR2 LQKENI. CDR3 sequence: CASSPGQGRYEQYF. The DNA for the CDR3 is TGTGCCAGCTCTCCGGGACAGGGACGCTACGAGCAGTACTTC.

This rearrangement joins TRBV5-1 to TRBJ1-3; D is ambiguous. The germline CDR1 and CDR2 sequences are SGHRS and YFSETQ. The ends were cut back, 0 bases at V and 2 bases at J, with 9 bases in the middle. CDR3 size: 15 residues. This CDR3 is CASSLDQGTGNTIYF. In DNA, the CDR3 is TGCGCCAGCAGCTTGGATCAAGGAACTGGAAACACCATATATTTT.

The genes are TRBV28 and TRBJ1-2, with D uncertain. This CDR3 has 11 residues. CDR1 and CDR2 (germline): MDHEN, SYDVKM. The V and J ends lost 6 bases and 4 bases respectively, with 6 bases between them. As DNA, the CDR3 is TGTGCCAGCAGGCCGAGCTATGGCTACACCTTC. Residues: CASRPSYGYTF.

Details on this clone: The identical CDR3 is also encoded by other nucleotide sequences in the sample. The CDR3 DNA follows: TGCGCCAGCAGCCCGCAAGGCTATGGCTACACCTTC. Protein sequence: CASSPQGYGYTF. This sequence joins TRBV5-1 and TRBJ1-2, with D unresolved. There are 12 residues in the CDR3. Germline CDR1 SGHRS, CDR2 YFSETQ. The V gene lost 4 bases and the J gene lost 4 bases, with 8 bases spanning the gap. Full variable domain (remainder filled in from reference TRBV5-1 and TRBJ1-2): KAGVTQTPRYLIKTRGQQVTLSCSPISGHRSVSWYQQTPGQGLQFLFEYFSETQRNKGNFPGRFSGRQFSNSRSEMNVSTLELGDSALYLCASSPQGYGYTFGSGTRLTVV.

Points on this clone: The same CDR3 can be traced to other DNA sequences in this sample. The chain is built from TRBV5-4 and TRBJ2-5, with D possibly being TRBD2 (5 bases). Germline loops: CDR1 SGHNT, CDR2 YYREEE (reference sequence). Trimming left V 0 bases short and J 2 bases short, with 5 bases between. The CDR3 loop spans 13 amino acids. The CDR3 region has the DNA TGTGCCAGCAGCTTGGGGACTCAAGAGACCCAGTACTTC. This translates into CASSLGTQETQYF.

The CDR3 loop reads CASFRQPGDTQYF. DNA of the CDR3: TGCGCCAGCTTTCGGCAGCCTGGAGATACGCAGTATTTT. The chain has TRBV5-1 and TRBJ2-3; D is undetermined. V was pared by 7 bases and J by 5 bases, with 14 bases between. This CDR3 spans 13 amino acids. Germline CDR1 reads SGHRS; CDR2 reads YFSETQ. The full variable domain, its missing parts supplied by reference TRBV5-1 and TRBJ2-3, is KAGVTQTPRYLIKTRGQQVTLSCSPISGHRSVSWYQQTPGQGLQFLFEYFSETQRNKGNFPGRFSGRQFSNSRSEMNVSTLELGDSALYLCASFRQPGDTQYFGPGTRLTVL.

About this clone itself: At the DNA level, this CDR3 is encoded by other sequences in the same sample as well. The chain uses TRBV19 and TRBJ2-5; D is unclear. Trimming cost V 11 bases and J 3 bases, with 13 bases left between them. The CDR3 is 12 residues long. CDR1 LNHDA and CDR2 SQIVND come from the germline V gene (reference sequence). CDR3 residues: CASSSREETQYF. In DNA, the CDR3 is TGTGCCTCCTCGAGTAGGGAAGAGACCCAGTACTTC.

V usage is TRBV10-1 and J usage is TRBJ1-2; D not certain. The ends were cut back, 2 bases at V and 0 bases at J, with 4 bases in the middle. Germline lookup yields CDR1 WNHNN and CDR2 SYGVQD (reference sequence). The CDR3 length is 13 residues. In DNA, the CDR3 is TGCGCCAGCAGTGAGAGGCCTAACTATGGCTACACCTTC. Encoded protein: CASSERPNYGYTF.

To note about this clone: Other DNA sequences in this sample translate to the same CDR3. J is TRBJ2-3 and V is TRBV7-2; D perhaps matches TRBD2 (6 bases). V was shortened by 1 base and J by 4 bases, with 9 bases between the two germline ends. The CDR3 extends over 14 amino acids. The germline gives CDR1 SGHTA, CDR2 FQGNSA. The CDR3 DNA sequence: TGTGCCAGCAGCTTAGGGGGGACTGCAGATACGCAGTATTTT. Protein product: CASSLGGTADTQYF.

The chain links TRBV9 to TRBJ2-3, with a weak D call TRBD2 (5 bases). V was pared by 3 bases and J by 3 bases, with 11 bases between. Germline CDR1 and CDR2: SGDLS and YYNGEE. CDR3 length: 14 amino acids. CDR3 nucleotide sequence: TGTGCCAGCAGCGGGACTGCTGGAACAGATACGCAGTATTTT. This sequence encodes CASSGTAGTDTQYF. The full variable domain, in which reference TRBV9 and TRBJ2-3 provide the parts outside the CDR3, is DSGVTQTPKHLITATGQRVTLRCSPRSGDLSVYWYQQSLDQGLQFLIQYYNGEERAKGNILERFSAQQFPDLHSELNLSSLELGDSALYFCASSGTAGTDTQYFGPGTRLTVL.

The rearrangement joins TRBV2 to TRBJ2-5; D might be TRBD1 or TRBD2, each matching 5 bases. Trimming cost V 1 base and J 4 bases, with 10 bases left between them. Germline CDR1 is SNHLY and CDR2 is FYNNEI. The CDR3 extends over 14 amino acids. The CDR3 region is CASSEGGGGETQYF. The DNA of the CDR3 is TGTGCCAGCAGTGAAGGAGGTGGGGGAGAGACCCAGTACTTC.

This CDR3 is CASSFAGGSSYEQYF. CDR3 coding DNA: TGTGCCAGCAGCTTTGCAGGGGGTAGCTCCTACGAGCAGTACTTC. The chain employs TRBV7-9 and TRBJ2-7, with 7 bases fitting TRBD1. Per germline, CDR1 SEHNR and CDR2 FQNEAQ (reference sequence). The ends lost 3 bases at V and 0 bases at J; junction bases unmatched: 5. The CDR3 covers 15 residues.

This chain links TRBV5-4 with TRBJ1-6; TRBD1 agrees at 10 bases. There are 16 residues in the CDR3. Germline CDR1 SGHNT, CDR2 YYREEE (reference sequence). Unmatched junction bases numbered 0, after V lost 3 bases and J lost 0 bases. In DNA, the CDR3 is TGTGCCAGCAGCTGGGACAGGGGCTCCTATAATTCACCCCTCCACTTT. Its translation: CASSWDRGSYNSPLHF.

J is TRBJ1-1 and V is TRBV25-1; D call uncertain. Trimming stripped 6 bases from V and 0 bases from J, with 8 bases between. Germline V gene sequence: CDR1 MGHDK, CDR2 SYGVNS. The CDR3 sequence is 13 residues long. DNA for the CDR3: TGTGCCAGCAGGTACGGGTTGAACACTGAAGCTTTCTTT. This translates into CASRYGLNTEAFF.

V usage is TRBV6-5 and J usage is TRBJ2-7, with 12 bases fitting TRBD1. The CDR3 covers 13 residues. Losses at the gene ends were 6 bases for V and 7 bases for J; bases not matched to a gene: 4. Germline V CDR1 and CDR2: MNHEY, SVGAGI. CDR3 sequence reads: CASRKGQGAEQYF. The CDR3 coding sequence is TGTGCCAGCAGGAAGGGACAGGGGGCTGAGCAGTACTTC.